Below are 7 T cell receptor beta chains sequenced from a single sample in a study of prognosis after radiotherapy for stage I lung cancer. From genomic DNA, two-round multiplex PCR was used to amplify TCR beta CDR3. It was primers specific to each TRBV and TRBJ gene that first-round PCR used. Each CDR3 protein is one row after TCRdb ran MiXCR on the multiplex PCR reads. Of some 39,000 distinct CDR3 sequences listed, less than 25% are singletons. The input for sequencing was PBMCs, taken before or after stereotactic body radiation therapy (not recorded which). Every receptor here comes from a donor of 50 years or more with non-small cell lung cancer.

On this clonotype: A much larger clone sits a single nucleotide away, making a read error possible. This chain joins TRBV5-1 and TRBJ2-7; D is undetermined. TRBJ2-1 matches the DNA end more closely, so the J call is doubtful. The CDR3 is made up of 11 amino acids. The germline V gene has CDR1 SGHRS and CDR2 YFSETQ. CDR3 amino acids: CASTNAREQFF. CDR3 nucleotides: TGCGCCAGCACAAATGCGCGGGAGCAGTTCTTC.

This clonotype was picked up many times. This sequence joins TRBV3-1 and TRBJ1-2, with a possible D match to TRBD1 (5 bases). The CDR3 spans 15 residues. Looked up from germline, CDR1 is LGHDT and CDR2 is YNNKEL (reference sequence). Trimming cost V 1 base and J 8 bases, with 17 bases left between them. The chain's CDR3 is CASSQGAGRVEGYTF. In nucleotides, the CDR3 is TGTGCCAGCAGCCAAGGTGCGGGCAGGGTAGAAGGCTACACCTTC.

On this clonotype: A read error is likely here: a far larger clone is one base away. This chain connects TRBV6-9 to TRBJ1-2, with D tentatively TRBD1 (5 bases). V lost 2 bases, J lost 5 bases, and 21 bases lay in between. In germline, CDR1 is MNHGY, CDR2 SVAAGI. The CDR3 loop spans 17 amino acids. The CDR3: CASSYSGGKPQEYGYTF. The DNA for the CDR3 is TGTGCCAGCAGTTATAGCGGGGGAAAACCCCAGGAGTATGGCTACACCTTC.

This clonotype was seen at least ten times. J is TRBJ2-7 and V is TRBV10-3; tentatively, D is TRBD1 or TRBD2 (5 bases each). The ends were cut back, 7 bases at V and 0 bases at J, with 16 bases in the middle. Looked up from germline, CDR1 is ENHRY and CDR2 is SYGVKD. CDR3 length: 15 amino acids. The CDR3 protein is CAINLAGLSSYEQYF. The DNA for the CDR3 is TGTGCCATCAACCTAGCAGGGTTAAGCTCCTACGAGCAGTACTTC.

This clonotype was recorded at least ten times. The V gene is TRBV3-1, the J gene TRBJ1-3; TRBD1 might be the D (5 bases). The V gene's germline CDR1 is LGHDT and CDR2 YNNKEL (reference sequence). The CDR3 has 18 residues. Trimming removed 0 bases at V and 1 base at J, with 16 bases between. CDR3 loop: CASSQEPFSRASGNTIYF. DNA of the CDR3: TGTGCCAGCAGCCAAGAGCCCTTTTCCAGGGCGTCTGGAAACACCATATATTTT. Supplemented by reference TRBV3-1 and TRBJ1-3, the full variable domain reads DTAVSQTPKYLVTQMGNDKSIKCEQNLGHDTMYWYKQDSKKFLKIMFSYNNKELIINETVPNRFSPKSPDKAHLNLHINSLELGDSAVYFCASSQEPFSRASGNTIYFGEGSWLTVV.

This clonotype was seen many times. This chain joins TRBV7-9 and TRBJ2-5; possible D gene TRBD1, 6 bases. V was pared by 4 bases and J by 2 bases, with 11 bases between. Germline lookup yields CDR1 SEHNR and CDR2 FQNEAQ (reference sequence). This CDR3 contains 14 residues. The CDR3 here is CASSSGTGQETQYF. DNA of the CDR3: TGTGCCAGCAGCTCCGGAACAGGGCAAGAGACCCAGTACTTC.

This clonotype was seen repeatedly, ten times or more. The rearrangement uses TRBV10-2 and TRBJ2-3, with D uncertain. Looked up from germline, CDR1 is WSHSY and CDR2 is SAAADI. V was trimmed by 2 bases and J by 2 bases, leaving 5 bases between them. The CDR3 extends over 13 amino acids. For the CDR3, the DNA is TGCGCCAGCAGTGAGGATCACACAGATACGCAGTATTTT. The encoded protein is CASSEDHTDTQYF.